This TCR beta chain was sequenced for a study of long-term antiretroviral therapy in people with HIV (dated by TCRdb to between 2020 and 2023). Regarding the research as a whole: The earliest samples were collected about a decade before the 2015 WHO recommendation for immediate ART, when ART was typically delayed until CD4 counts fell. A retrospective serial study tested whether changes in peripheral blood TRB repertoire composition and diversity were associated with ART initiation and durable HIV suppression. The cohort contributed 150 to 200 cryopreserved PBMC samples from about 33 adults with confirmed HIV infection, collected serially over a mean of 6 years (range 1-12). No cross-contamination during QIAcube processing was seen in test extractions of a monoclonal T-cell line run alongside 33 polyclonal samples. Of the roughly 27 participants with HIV, 10 to 11 were female.

CDR1 and CDR2 were assigned from the germline V gene (reference sequence) as MNHEY and SMNVEV. Deletion took 2 bases off V and 3 bases off J, with a span of 14 bases between the germline ends. The CDR3 sequence holds 15 residues, the cysteine and phenylalanine included. The sequence is cut down to CDR3 DNA, 45 bases in frame from base 1. To be included, a participant needed at least one PBMC sample from before ART initiation plus at least two post-ART samples. Every participant with HIV received treatment in the United States of America. Before DNA extraction, cryopreserved samples containing 1-10 million PBMC were thawed and washed. At the time of the earliest PBMC sample, participants with HIV were aged between roughly 23 and 60 years. Each participant contributed PBMC samples from 1-4 timepoints before ART initiation and 2-8 timepoints after ART initiation, with a median of 7 samples. For every participant, serial HIV viral load, CD4+ T-cell count, ART history and demographic data were obtained. Using a Qiagen kit on a QIAcube, genomic DNA was extracted from unsorted PBMC, with samples processed in batches of 12.

As to this clone: Its antigen remains unidentified. No much larger clone is present one base from it, and per-base qualities are unavailable.

The immunoSEQ hsTCRB v3.0 assay was used at survey level resolution to sequence the TRB variable region. A depth of roughly 35,000-50,000 T-cell genomes per sample was targeted for TRB sequencing. Pooled TRB libraries were sequenced on an Illumina MiSeq with a v3 150-cycle kit. From the authors' description of their analysis: Analysis of repertoires was carried out in R inside a reproducible Nextflow workflow spanning QC, data transformation and analysis. Custom analyses were implemented in LymphoSeq2, an R package for AIRR-Seq data exploration. After excluding several samples that yielded fewer than 5000 total TRB sequences, 150 to 200 HIV repertoires remained for analysis. Of the roughly 180 retained HIV repertoires, almost 60 were collected before and approximately 130 after ART initiation. Repertoires were downsampled to 5000 TRB nucleotide sequences, with summary statistics averaged over 100 downsampling iterations. TRB sequences were retained for analysis only if CDR3 regions of at least seven amino acids were present. Diversity was measured with a Shannon entropy-derived clonality score and the Gini coefficient. In the repertoire networks, any two of the top 5000 CDR3 amino acid sequences were linked whenever the two sequences differed by an edit distance of one. GLIPH2 predicted antigen specificity groups and MHC restriction for TRB CDR3 amino acid sequences. To flag known CMV, EBV, HIV or tissue antigen associations, CDR3 amino acid sequences were matched against VDJdb and McPAS-TCR. Pre-ART, post-ART and control groups were compared with Wilcoxon signed-rank tests and Holm-Bonferroni correction. Sourced from immuneACCESS, this table was stored by TCRdb with only in-frame sequences that have V and J called. A share of the clones is absent; for the studies checked, an unresolved V gene accounts for under half, and the remainder has no known explanation. D and trimming come from the DNA, and the V and J calls and clone size come from that table. This sample gives about 22,000 clones in total; around 84% of them show up just once. In total, the top ten clones hold around 4% of the sample.

The study at large found these results: Expanded TRB clones identified before ART initiation dominated the repertoire across all time points, though the dominance fluctuated and decreased in many PLHIV after ART. The samples span the years 2004 to 2017, and the ART regimens used at that time may not be as effective as current regimens. HIV repertoires had narrower CDR3 length ranges than controls, and the network structure suggested an antigen-experienced repertoire that shifted only slightly toward naive after ART. Starting ART was linked to a significant rise in TRB diversity, yet even after long-term ART the diversity remained significantly lower than in transplant donor controls. Because cell numbers in pre-ART samples were limited, unsorted PBMC were profiled instead of sorted CD4+ and CD8+ T cells. No data were available on ART adherence, viral resistance or therapy changes, limiting inferences about post-ART repertoire changes. Because PBMC availability was limited, only the TCR beta chain was sequenced, with no alpha chain pairing.

The chain is assembled from TRBV27 and TRBJ2-7; the D gene is unclear. The starting material was unsorted PBMCs, obtained around 5.9 years after starting antiretroviral therapy. This receptor was identified in a man aged 25 to 40 with HIV. The DNA sequence is given as TGTGCCAGCAGTTTAGGGCAAGGCAGACACTACGAGCAGTACTTC. Its protein product is CASSLGQGRHYEQYF.